The 17 T cell receptor beta chains below were found in one sample sequenced in a study of blood T cell repertoires in COVID-19. Assay: immunoSEQ multiplex PCR; the TCRdb copy retains only in-frame clones and omits some. The profile shows about 400,000 clones, nearly 90% of them singletons. Material for sequencing was PBMCs or T cells enriched from blood (not recorded which). Receptor source: a woman aged 25 to 45 who had recovered from COVID-19.

This chain links TRBV28 with TRBJ1-1; unclear D gene. V gave up 5 bases and J gave up 5 bases, with 15 bases separating them. CDR3 size: 14 residues. The V gene's germline CDR1 is MDHEN and CDR2 SYDVKM. CDR3: CASSLPISGTEAFF. For the CDR3, the DNA is TGTGCCAGCAGTCTCCCGATATCGGGTACTGAAGCTTTCTTT.

The rearrangement uses TRBV7-9 and TRBJ2-5; D might be TRBD1 (5 bases). The germline V and J ends were trimmed by 1 base and 3 bases, with 9 bases remaining between them. The CDR3 length is 14 residues. Germline loops: CDR1 SEHNR, CDR2 FQNEAQ (reference sequence). The CDR3 region is CASSLDGAKETQYF. In DNA, the CDR3 is TGTGCCAGCAGCTTAGATGGGGCGAAAGAGACCCAGTACTTC.

In nucleotides, the CDR3 is TGTGCCAGCAGTATAGCGGGGAGCTCCTACAATGAGCAGTTCTTC. Translated, it gives CASSIAGSSYNEQFF. V is TRBV6-2 or TRBV6-3 and J is TRBJ2-1; 8 bases map to TRBD2. The CDR3 loop spans 15 amino acids. Losses at the gene ends were 5 bases for V and 0 bases for J; bases not matched to a gene: 3. CDR1 is MNHEY, CDR2 SVGEGT, per germline.

The rearrangement links TRBV5-1 to TRBJ2-1; 10 bases line up with TRBD1. Germline V gene data show CDR1 as SGHRS and CDR2 as YFSETQ. Trimming removed 8 bases from V and 7 bases from J; junction bases left unmatched: 21. CDR3 size: 18 residues. The CDR3 reads CASRRTGGAAQYYNEQFF. The CDR3 nucleotides read TGCGCCAGTCGAAGGACAGGGGGAGCTGCTCAATACTATAATGAGCAGTTCTTC.

The chain employs TRBV9 and TRBJ2-2, with 11 bases matching TRBD2. Germline loops: CDR1 SGDLS, CDR2 YYNGEE. V shed 0 bases, J shed 7 bases, and the junction held 5 bases outside the gene matches. CDR3 length: 16 amino acids. CDR3 in DNA: TGTGCCAGCAGCGTAGGACTAGCGGGGTTAGGCGGGGAGCTGTTTTTT. It yields the protein CASSVGLAGLGGELFF. The variable domain in full, with the rest retrieved from reference TRBV9 and TRBJ2-2, is DSGVTQTPKHLITATGQRVTLRCSPRSGDLSVYWYQQSLDQGLQFLIQYYNGEERAKGNILERFSAQQFPDLHSELNLSSLELGDSALYFCASSVGLAGLGGELFFGEGSRLTVL.

This clone was observed once. The chain has TRBV28 and TRBJ2-7; maybe TRBD2 (6 bases). Trimming shortened V by 7 bases and J by 4 bases, and 17 bases separated the two germline ends. The CDR3 is made up of 14 amino acids. Germline CDR1 is MDHEN and CDR2 is SYDVKM. The CDR3, as DNA: TGTGCCAGCACCCCCCGCGGAGGGGCGTACGAGCAGTACTTC. Protein: CASTPRGGAYEQYF.

This clone has a handful of counts. The chain carries TRBV12-5 and TRBJ2-7, with 8 bases fitting TRBD1. The CDR3 consists of 18 residues. CDR1 LGHNT and CDR2 FRNRAP come from the germline V gene. Trimming at V came to 1 base and at J to 0 bases, leaving 11 bases not matched to a gene. CDR3 in amino acids: CASGLDLSQGASSYEQYF. The CDR3 DNA reads as TGTGCTAGTGGTTTGGACCTATCCCAGGGGGCTAGCTCCTACGAGCAGTACTTC.

In the case of this clone: The junction shows a germline mismatch at one end, possibly a read error. V is TRBV6-5 and J is TRBJ1-5; 7 positions agree with TRBD1. In germline, CDR1 is MNHEY, CDR2 SVGAGI. The CDR3 runs to 15 residues. CDR3 protein: CASSPGRQGNQPQHF. DNA of the CDR3: TGTGCCAGCAGTCCCGGCCGACAGGGCAACCAGCCCCAGCATTTT.

The chain links TRBV7-2 to TRBJ1-1, with TRBD1 identical over 8 bases. Losses at the gene ends were 4 bases for V and 4 bases for J; bases not matched to a gene: 5. Per germline, CDR1 SGHTA and CDR2 FQGNSA. CDR3 length equals 14 residues. For the CDR3, the DNA is TGTGCCAGCAGCTACCGGACAGGGCGCACTGAAGCTTTCTTT. Amino acid sequence: CASSYRTGRTEAFF.

The chain couples TRBV3-1 (or the pseudogene TRBV3-2) to TRBJ1-2; possibly TRBD1 for D (5 bases). CDR3 length: 14 amino acids. With 1 base removed from V and 7 bases from J, the gap between germline ends came to 13 bases. Looked up from germline, CDR1 is LGHDT and CDR2 is YNNKEL (reference sequence). This CDR3 is CASSQASDSSGYTF. For the CDR3, the DNA is TGTGCCAGCAGCCAAGCCTCAGACAGTAGTGGCTACACCTTC.

The chain links TRBV7-2 to TRBJ1-2; 8 bases are a match to TRBD1. Germline CDR1 is SGHTA and CDR2 is FQGNSA. V shed 5 bases and J 0 bases; nucleotides not matched to a gene: 5. The CDR3 totals 15 residues. DNA of the CDR3: TGTGCCAGCAGCCGCGACAGGGGACCTAACTATGGCTACACCTTC. This encodes CASSRDRGPNYGYTF.

V usage is TRBV9 and J usage is TRBJ2-5; 7 bases fit TRBD1. The V gene end was trimmed by 4 bases and the J gene end by 2 bases; junction bases not matched to a gene: 5. The CDR3 loop spans 14 amino acids. Germline lookup yields CDR1 SGDLS and CDR2 YYNGEE. The CDR3 here is CASSFGTVQETQYF. In DNA form, the CDR3 reads TGTGCCAGCAGCTTCGGGACAGTACAAGAGACCCAGTACTTC. The complete variable domain, with remaining parts taken from reference TRBV9 and TRBJ2-5, reads DSGVTQTPKHLITATGQRVTLRCSPRSGDLSVYWYQQSLDQGLQFLIQYYNGEERAKGNILERFSAQQFPDLHSELNLSSLELGDSALYFCASSFGTVQETQYFGPGTRLLVL.

V is TRBV19 and J is TRBJ1-1; TRBD1 matches at 8 bases. The V and J ends lost 2 bases and 7 bases, in that order; junction bases with no gene match: 3. This CDR3 comprises 13 residues. Germline CDR1 is LNHDA and CDR2 is SQIVND (reference sequence). The CDR3 nucleotides read TGTGCCAGTAGTATACAAGACAGGGGTGAAGCTTTCTTT. Encoded protein: CASSIQDRGEAFF.

The chain has TRBV4-2 and TRBJ1-5; 8 bases are shared with TRBD1. Germline values: CDR1 LGHNA, CDR2 YNFKEQ. J was trimmed by 6 bases and V by 2 bases; bases with no gene match: 6. The CDR3 covers 15 residues. The CDR3: CASSQPDRVGQPQHF. DNA of the CDR3: TGTGCCAGCAGCCAACCGGACAGGGTCGGTCAGCCCCAGCATTTT.

V is TRBV5-6 and J is TRBJ1-3, with D unresolved. The CDR3 extends over 16 amino acids. Per germline, CDR1 SGHDT and CDR2 YYEEEE. Between the trimmed V and J ends, which lost 2 bases and 0 bases, there was a span of 12 bases. CDR3 nucleotide sequence: TGTGCCAGCAGCTTTAACGCAGGTTTCTCTGGAAACACCATATATTTT. This encodes CASSFNAGFSGNTIYF. The full variable domain, rest sourced from reference TRBV5-6 and TRBJ1-3, is DAGVTQSPTHLIKTRGQQVTLRCSPKSGHDTVSWYQQALGQGPQFIFQYYEEEERQRGNFPDRFSGHQFPNYSSELNVNALLLGDSALYLCASSFNAGFSGNTIYFGEGSWLTVV.

The rearrangement joins TRBV19 to TRBJ1-5; D gene unclear. Germline V gene data show CDR1 as LNHDA and CDR2 as SQIVND (reference sequence). This CDR3 comprises 13 residues. Trimming cost V 3 bases and J 6 bases, with 9 bases left between them. CDR3: CASSMEGGQPQHF. Written as DNA, the CDR3 is TGTGCCAGTAGTATGGAGGGTGGTCAGCCCCAGCATTTT.

The chain uses TRBV7-9 and TRBJ2-2; 10 nucleotides agree with TRBD2. The length of the CDR3 is 17 residues. V was pared by 5 bases and J by 2 bases, with 8 bases of the junction left unmatched. Germline-derived CDR1 and CDR2 are SEHNR and FQNEAQ (reference sequence). This CDR3 reads CASSRASGGLNTGELFF. The CDR3 nucleotides are TGTGCCAGCAGCCGTGCTAGCGGGGGCCTAAACACCGGGGAGCTGTTTTTT.